This T cell receptor beta chain was sequenced during a study of blood T cell repertoires in COVID-19. The overall study: The study drew acute and convalescent COVID-19 samples from the United States, Italy and Spain. PBMCs, B-cell-depleted T cells, or T cells provided the cDNA or gDNA that made up the material.

In the authors' methods: For nucleated cells, counts were estimated from reference gene primer amplification. Method: immunoSEQ multiplex PCR; TCRdb's copy keeps in-frame clones and lacks some. V, J and clone size reflect that table, while D and trimming were determined from the DNA. The sample includes 180,000 or so clones, around 76% seen only once; the top ten take around 7.9%. The V gene lost 1 base and the J gene lost 7 bases, with 11 bases spanning the gap. CDR1 is LGHNA and CDR2 is YSLEER in the germline V gene. This CDR3 spans 15 amino acids. This TCR was sampled from a woman in her fifties or sixties with active or convalescent COVID-19. Material for sequencing was peripheral blood. The J gene is TRBJ1-6, the V gene TRBV4-3; D is uncertain. The chain's CDR3 is CASSQGRRRNSPLHF. The CDR3 DNA is TGCGCCAGCAGCCAAGGGAGGAGGAGGAATTCACCCCTCCACTTT.